This T cell receptor (beta chain) emerged from a study of blood T cell repertoires in COVID-19. Data came from immunoSEQ multiplex PCR; TCRdb stores just in-frame clones and leaves some out. The sample records around 500,000 clones, approximately 87% being singletons. Unmatched junction bases numbered 11, after V lost 5 bases and J lost 14 bases. CDR3 size: 14 residues. Per the germline V gene, CDR1 is MNHEY and CDR2 is SVGAGI. V gene TRBV6-5 combines with J gene TRBJ1-6, with 8 bases matching TRBD1. The origin of this receptor is a woman between 40 and 55 years old who had recovered from COVID-19. Sequencing was carried out using PBMCs or T cells enriched from blood (not recorded which). The CDR3 here is CASSRGQAQGALHF. CDR3 in DNA: TGTGCCAGCAGTCGGGGACAGGCCCAAGGGGCCCTCCACTTT.